This T cell receptor (beta chain) is from a study of cytomegalovirus exposure and HLA in healthy donors. Study conclusions and caveats: High specificity and sensitivity for cytomegalovirus status were reported for the classifier. In a later analysis, at a false discovery rate of 0.05, some 17,000 TCR beta sequences were associated with HLA alleles.

Trimming cost V 7 bases and J 9 bases, with 13 bases left between them. CDR1 and CDR2 from the germline V gene are LNHDA and SQIVND (reference sequence). The CDR3 is made up of 12 amino acids. PCR used 60 Vbeta primers and 13 Jbeta primers. This table comes from immunoSEQ multiplex PCR, and its TCRdb copy is limited to in-frame clones, with some not included. The top ten clones hold roughly 1.3% of a sample with under 200,000 clones, approximately 80% of them seen once. To note about this clone: The antigen is undetermined.

This chain connects TRBV19 to TRBJ1-5; D is uncertain. Source material: PBMCs. The receptor comes from a woman aged 45-65 years in good health and CMV-seronegative. The CDR3 spells CASTPPGGPQHF. Here the CDR3 DNA reads TGTGCCAGTACACCTCCGGGAGGGCCCCAGCATTTT.